One and the same sample provided the 17 T cell receptor beta chains below, sequenced in a study of long-term antiretroviral therapy in people with HIV. The immunoSEQ assay was v3.0, run at survey level. Using immunoSEQ multiplex PCR, the repertoire was profiled, and TCRdb retains in-frame clones only, with some absent. The data hold just under 30,000 clones, with 75% to 90% observed a single time. Material: unsorted PBMCs, obtained around 5 years before starting antiretroviral therapy. The source of these receptors is a man in his fifties with HIV.

The rearrangement uses TRBV6-1 and TRBJ2-7; 11 bases fit TRBD2. Trimming removed 4 bases from V and 7 bases from J; junction bases left unmatched: 15. The V gene's germline CDR1 is MNHNS and CDR2 SASEGT. The CDR3 runs 17 residues. The CDR3 sequence is CASSGLSRTSGFGEQYF. DNA of the CDR3: TGTGCCAGCAGTGGCCTCTCAAGGACTAGCGGGTTCGGGGAGCAGTACTTC.

This chain connects TRBV7-9 to TRBJ1-1, with D uncertain. There are 13 residues in the CDR3. The germline gives CDR1 SEHNR, CDR2 FQNEAQ (reference sequence). V was trimmed by 2 bases and J by 5 bases, leaving 9 bases between them. CDR3 residues: CASSLYQETEAFF. The CDR3 region has the DNA TGTGCCAGCAGCTTATATCAGGAGACTGAAGCTTTCTTT.

The chain uses TRBV18 and TRBJ1-1, with 8 bases matching TRBD1. The length of the CDR3 is 15 residues. V lost 2 bases, J lost 1 base, and 3 bases stayed unmatched. The V gene's germline CDR1 is KGHSH and CDR2 LQKENI. CDR3 protein: CASSPRTGRNTEAFF. The CDR3 DNA reads as TGTGCCAGCTCACCAAGGACAGGGCGGAACACTGAAGCTTTCTTT.

The chain is built from TRBV28 and TRBJ2-5, with 8 bases lining up with TRBD2. CDR3 length equals 14 residues. V shed 1 base and J 5 bases; nucleotides not matched to a gene: 3. Germline V gene lookup returns CDR1 MDHEN and CDR2 SYDVKM. CDR3 bases: TGTGCCAGCAGTTTATTCGGGGGGGCGGAGACCCAGTACTTC. It is translated as CASSLFGGAETQYF. Full variable domain (missing parts from reference TRBV28 and TRBJ2-5): DVKVTQSSRYLVKRTGEKVFLECVQDMDHENMFWYRQDPGLGLRLIYFSYDVKMKEKGDIPEGYSVSREKKERFSLILESASTNQTSMYLCASSLFGGAETQYFGPGTRLLVL.

This clone came up a few times. V gene TRBV30 combines with J gene TRBJ1-5; D may be TRBD1 (5 bases). Germline values: CDR1 GTSNPN, CDR2 SVGIG (reference sequence). This CDR3 spans 14 amino acids. Trimming took off 0 bases at V and 1 base at J, with 7 bases between the two ends. This CDR3 reads CAWSVGGSNQPQHF. The CDR3 DNA reads as TGTGCCTGGAGTGTCGGGGGGAGCAATCAGCCCCAGCATTTT.

The genes are TRBV4-3 and TRBJ2-7; 7 positions agree with TRBD1. With V trimmed by 5 bases and J by 1 base, 2 bases remained unmatched. Germline lookup yields CDR1 LGHNA and CDR2 YSLEER. The CDR3 sequence is 13 residues long. The CDR3 sequence is CASSLGQSYEQYF. The CDR3 DNA reads as TGCGCCAGCAGCTTGGGACAGTCCTACGAGCAGTACTTC.

The chain links TRBV5-1 to TRBJ1-1; possible D gene TRBD1, 6 bases. The CDR3 extends over 12 amino acids. Germline values: CDR1 SGHRS, CDR2 YFSETQ. Trimming took off 4 bases at V and 5 bases at J, with 9 bases between the two ends. The CDR3 reads CASSQGQTEAFF. The CDR3 DNA reads TGCGCCAGCAGCCAAGGACAGACTGAAGCTTTCTTT. The whole variable domain, remainder taken from reference TRBV5-1 and TRBJ1-1, is KAGVTQTPRYLIKTRGQQVTLSCSPISGHRSVSWYQQTPGQGLQFLFEYFSETQRNKGNFPGRFSGRQFSNSRSEMNVSTLELGDSALYLCASSQGQTEAFFGQGTRLTVV.

V and J are TRBV30 and TRBJ2-7, with 12 nucleotides matching TRBD2. J was trimmed by 9 bases and V by 0 bases; bases with no gene match: 15. Germline-derived CDR1 and CDR2 are GTSNPN and SVGIG (reference sequence). The CDR3 has 17 residues. The DNA of the CDR3 is TGTGCCTGGAGTGTATCCAGGACTAGCGGGGATCTGAACCTGCAGTACTTC. It translates to CAWSVSRTSGDLNLQYF.

This clone occurred once. The rearrangement joins TRBV6-6 to TRBJ2-4; tentatively, D is TRBD2 (6 bases). V was shortened by 6 bases and J by 3 bases, with 15 bases between the two germline ends. Germline CDR1 MNHNY, CDR2 SVGAGI (reference sequence). The CDR3 runs to 15 residues. CDR3 in amino acids: CASSRLGLGKNIQYF. In DNA, the CDR3 is TGTGCCAGCAGCAGACTAGGTTTAGGCAAAAACATTCAGTACTTC.

V and J are TRBV4-3 and TRBJ2-2; TRBD2 agrees at 13 bases. V lost 4 bases to trimming and J lost 3 bases; unmatched junction nucleotides: 2. This CDR3 has 16 amino acids. The V gene's germline CDR1 is LGHNA and CDR2 YSLEER. Here the CDR3 DNA reads TGCGCCAGCAGCCGACTAGCGGGGGGTGACACCGGGGAGCTGTTTTTT. Its protein is CASSRLAGGDTGELFF.

The J gene is TRBJ2-5, the V gene TRBV28; D gene ambiguous. CDR3 size: 12 residues. Germline lookup yields CDR1 MDHEN and CDR2 SYDVKM. The V gene lost 1 base and the J gene lost 3 bases, with 3 bases spanning the gap. The CDR3 spells CASSLYKETQYF. The CDR3, as DNA: TGTGCCAGCAGTTTATACAAAGAGACCCAGTACTTC.

The CDR3: CASSSYYEQYF. CDR3 nucleotide sequence: TGTGCCAGCAGCTCCTACTACGAGCAGTACTTC. The rearrangement joins TRBV7-9 to TRBJ2-7; D is undetermined. Trimming left V 4 bases short and J 3 bases short, with 4 bases between. This CDR3 is built from 11 residues. Germline V gene lookup returns CDR1 SEHNR and CDR2 FQNEAQ (reference sequence). The full variable domain, its missing parts supplied by reference TRBV7-9 and TRBJ2-7, is DTGVSQNPRHKITKRGQNVTFRCDPISEHNRLYWYRQTLGQGPEFLTYFQNEAQLEKSRLLSDRFSAERPKGSFSTLEIQRTEQGDSAMYLCASSSYYEQYFGPGTRLTVT.

The J gene is TRBJ2-7, the V gene TRBV7-2; 9 nucleotides line up with TRBD1. Trimming cost V 5 bases and J 1 base; bases outside gene matches: 12. CDR3 size: 17 residues. CDR1 is SGHTA and CDR2 is FQGNSA in the germline V gene. CDR3 bases: TGTGCCAGCAGCCCTAGTAGGGACAGGGATGCATCCTACGAGCAGTACTTC. Residues: CASSPSRDRDASYEQYF.

The V gene is TRBV28, the J gene TRBJ2-3; D ambiguous. Trimming left V 5 bases short and J 5 bases short, with 17 bases between. This CDR3 region has 15 residues. The germline V gene has CDR1 MDHEN and CDR2 SYDVKM. For the CDR3, the DNA is TGTGCCAGCAGTCCCATAGGGTTGGTCGTAGATACGCAGTATTTT. The encoded protein is CASSPIGLVVDTQYF.

This clone was seen a single time. This chain links TRBV6-1 with TRBJ2-4; D assignment may be TRBD1 or TRBD2 (6 bases each). CDR3 length: 13 residues. Germline lookup yields CDR1 MNHNS and CDR2 SASEGT. The ends were cut back, 7 bases at V and 6 bases at J, with 13 bases in the middle. The CDR3 nucleotides are TGTGCCAGCACCGGGGGCGATGGAAACATTCAGTACTTC. The encoded protein is CASTGGDGNIQYF.

This chain uses TRBV15 with TRBJ2-7; 9 positions agree with TRBD1. Germline trimming cut 3 bases from V and 1 base from J; bases unmatched to any gene: 10. CDR1 LNHNV and CDR2 YYDKDF come from the germline V gene (reference sequence). CDR3 size: 17 residues. The CDR3: CATSRDNRGRFSYEQYF. The DNA for the CDR3 is TGTGCCACCAGCAGGGACAACAGGGGGCGATTTTCCTACGAGCAGTACTTC. Looking up the rest from reference TRBV15 and TRBJ2-7 gives the full variable domain: DAMVIQNPRYQVTQFGKPVTLSCSQTLNHNVMYWYQQKSSQAPKLLFHYYDKDFNNEADTPDNFQSRRPNTSFCFLDIRSPGLGDTAMYLCATSRDNRGRFSYEQYFGPGTRLTVT.

The rearrangement joins TRBV5-1 to TRBJ2-5, with 7 positions matching TRBD2. Germline loops: CDR1 SGHRS, CDR2 YFSETQ. The CDR3 is 14 residues long. The ends lost 1 base at V and 2 bases at J; junction bases unmatched: 2. CDR3 sequence (DNA): TGCGCCAGCAGCTTGTCTAGCGGTCAAGAGACCCAGTACTTC. Amino acid sequence: CASSLSSGQETQYF.